This entry lists 25 T cell receptor beta chains sequenced from one sample in a study of cytomegalovirus exposure and HLA in healthy donors. PCR primers comprised 60 Vbeta and 13 Jbeta primers. TCRdb's table, derived via immunoSEQ multiplex PCR, lists solely in-frame clones and lacks some. Found here are under 250,000 clones, approximately 80% of them singletons; the top ten hold around 8.6%. Sequenced: PBMCs. Source of these receptors: a woman aged 60 to 75 in good health and CMV-seropositive.

The chain combines TRBV2 with TRBJ2-3, with unresolved D. Germline-derived CDR1 and CDR2 are SNHLY and FYNNEI. V was clipped by 2 bases and J by 1 base, with 4 bases between them. The CDR3 runs to 13 residues. CDR3 nucleotides: TGTGCCAGCAGTGAACAGGGCACAGATACGCAGTATTTT. It specifies CASSEQGTDTQYF.

The rearrangement links TRBV29-1 to TRBJ1-1; 7 positions match TRBD1. V shed 4 bases, J shed 5 bases, and the junction held 7 bases outside the gene matches. The CDR3 totals 13 residues. Germline V gene data show CDR1 as SQVTM and CDR2 as ANQGSEA. CDR3 nucleotide sequence: TGCAGCGTTGCGGGTGTCAGGGGGACTGAAGCTTTCTTT. Protein sequence: CSVAGVRGTEAFF.

This chain links TRBV6-6 with TRBJ2-3; 8 bases line up with TRBD2. V lost 5 bases to trimming and J lost 4 bases; unmatched junction nucleotides: 11. Germline V CDR1 and CDR2: MNHNY, SVGAGI (reference sequence). This CDR3 has 16 amino acids. This CDR3 is CASSPVAGKRADTQYF. In DNA form, the CDR3 reads TGTGCCAGCAGTCCTGTAGCGGGAAAACGGGCAGATACGCAGTATTTT.

The V call is TRBV2, the J call TRBJ1-1, with 7 positions matching TRBD1. CDR3 length: 12 amino acids. Germline CDR1 and CDR2: SNHLY and FYNNEI. V lost 7 bases, J lost 4 bases, and 3 bases stayed unmatched. The CDR3 DNA reads TGTGCCAGCACGCCAGGGGGCACTGAAGCTTTCTTT. Translating it yields CASTPGGTEAFF.

The chain is built from TRBV28 and TRBJ2-1; 8 positions match TRBD2. Germline CDR1 reads MDHEN; CDR2 reads SYDVKM. The CDR3 contains 15 residues. V was pared by 0 bases and J by 8 bases, with 6 bases of the junction left unmatched. CDR3 sequence reads: CASSLWGLGVYEQFF. Written as DNA, the CDR3 is TGTGCCAGCAGTTTATGGGGACTAGGTGTTTATGAGCAGTTCTTC.

V and J are TRBV6-1 and TRBJ1-2, with unresolved D. The CDR3 loop spans 13 amino acids. Looked up from germline, CDR1 is MNHNS and CDR2 is SASEGT. Trimming shortened V by 1 base and J by 3 bases, and 6 bases separated the two germline ends. The CDR3 sequence is CASSEGGDYGYTF. CDR3 sequence (DNA): TGTGCCAGCAGTGAAGGGGGAGACTATGGCTACACCTTC.

This chain uses TRBV19 with TRBJ1-2; no reliable D call. Per germline, CDR1 LNHDA and CDR2 SQIVND (reference sequence). Trimming removed 0 bases from V and 5 bases from J, with 10 bases in between. The CDR3 loop spans 14 amino acids. The CDR3 DNA reads TGTGCCAGTAGTATAGAAGCAGCCAGGTATGGCTACACCTTC. Translation gives CASSIEAARYGYTF.

This rearrangement joins TRBV5-1 to TRBJ2-1, with D tentatively TRBD2 (6 bases). Trimming shortened V by 6 bases and J by 4 bases, and 14 bases separated the two germline ends. CDR1 SGHRS and CDR2 YFSETQ come from the germline V gene. This CDR3 is 14 amino acids long. Here the CDR3 reads CASNLDGGYNEQFF. The CDR3 DNA sequence: TGCGCCAGCAATCTAGACGGGGGATACAATGAGCAGTTCTTC.

The chain recombines TRBV28 with TRBJ1-1; no firm D call. This CDR3 has 13 amino acids. CDR1 is MDHEN, CDR2 SYDVKM, per germline. The V and J ends lost 5 bases and 11 bases respectively, with 18 bases between them. In DNA, the CDR3 is TGTGCCAGCAGTGGCGCACGAGGAAGTAAGGCTTTCTTT. Its translation is CASSGARGSKAFF.

V gene TRBV4-1 combines with J gene TRBJ2-5, with TRBD1 matching 7 bases. The J segment lost 9 bases and the V segment lost 0 bases, leaving 28 bases of the junction unmatched. CDR3 length: 21 amino acids. Germline V CDR1 and CDR2: MGHRA, YSYEKL. Here the CDR3 reads CASSQDVRYRQIRGRLVPQYF. The CDR3 DNA reads as TGCGCCAGCAGCCAAGATGTTCGGTATAGACAGATTAGGGGGCGCTTGGTCCCCCAGTACTTC.

V is TRBV5-4 and J is TRBJ2-3; 13 bases agree with TRBD2. The V gene's germline CDR1 is SGHNT and CDR2 YYREEE (reference sequence). This CDR3 is built from 16 residues. The V gene end was trimmed by 2 bases and the J gene end by 8 bases; junction bases not matched to a gene: 8. CDR3 coding DNA: TGTGCCAGCAGCTTCTGGACTAGCGGGGGTTGGGGTACGCAGTATTTT. The encoded protein is CASSFWTSGGWGTQYF.

This clone was counted only a few times. The chain recombines TRBV28 with TRBJ1-5; no clear D. CDR3 length: 15 amino acids. Deletions cut 7 bases from V and 5 bases from J, with 18 bases between. CDR1 is MDHEN and CDR2 is SYDVKM in the germline V gene. Here the CDR3 DNA reads TGTGCCAGCAAAGAGGCCGCCGGCGGCGATCAGCCCCAGCATTTT. Encoded protein: CASKEAAGGDQPQHF.

This clone was recorded a few times. This chain uses TRBV5-4 with TRBJ1-1, with D unclear. The V gene lost 4 bases and the J gene lost 7 bases, with 14 bases spanning the gap. CDR1 SGHNT and CDR2 YYREEE come from the germline V gene (reference sequence). The CDR3 length is 13 residues. CDR3 loop: CASSPWGVHEAFF. The CDR3 DNA follows: TGTGCCAGCAGCCCTTGGGGAGTCCATGAAGCTTTCTTT.

The rearrangement joins TRBV7-6 to TRBJ2-1, with 8 bases lining up with TRBD1. CDR3 length equals 16 residues. V dropped 1 base and J dropped 1; count of bases not matched to a gene: 3. Germline V gene data show CDR1 as SGHVS and CDR2 as FNYEAQ. The CDR3 nucleotides read TGTGCCAGCAGCTTAGATACAGGGGGATCCTACAATGAGCAGTTCTTC. Translated: CASSLDTGGSYNEQFF.

The gene calls are TRBV29-1 and TRBJ1-4; D perhaps matches TRBD1 (6 bases). The ends were cut back, 7 bases at V and 5 bases at J, with 11 bases in the middle. CDR1 SQVTM and CDR2 ANQGSEA come from the germline V gene. The CDR3 is made up of 12 amino acids. This CDR3 is CSALQGNEKLFF. Here the CDR3 DNA reads TGCAGCGCTTTGCAGGGGAATGAAAAACTGTTTTTT.

This sequence joins TRBV2 and TRBJ1-2; the match to TRBD1 covers 9 bases. Germline loops: CDR1 SNHLY, CDR2 FYNNEI. Germline trimming cut 8 bases from V and 5 bases from J; bases unmatched to any gene: 9. The CDR3 contains 14 residues. CDR3 region: CASRYRGQGYGYTF. The CDR3 DNA follows: TGTGCCAGCCGCTACAGGGGGCAAGGGTATGGCTACACCTTC. The full variable domain, completed using reference TRBV2 and TRBJ1-2, is EPEVTQTPSHQVTQMGQEVILRCVPISNHLYFYWYRQILGQKVEFLVSFYNNEISEKSEIFDDQFSVERPDGSNFTLKIRSTKLEDSAMYFCASRYRGQGYGYTFGSGTRLTVV.

The sample holds one count of this clone. The chain joins TRBV6-1 to TRBJ2-7; 12 bases are shared with TRBD1. Trimming took 6 bases from V and 3 from J; bases not matched to a gene: 6. This CDR3 spans 15 amino acids. CDR1 and CDR2 from the germline V gene are MNHNS and SASEGT. The CDR3 sequence is CASRYRDRGLYEQYF. CDR3 nucleotide sequence: TGTGCCAGCAGGTACCGGGACAGGGGGCTCTACGAGCAGTACTTC.

This chain links TRBV6-5 with TRBJ2-3; D might be TRBD2 (6 bases). V lost 8 bases to trimming and J lost 4 bases, with 13 bases between them. Germline V gives CDR1 MNHEY, CDR2 SVGAGI. The CDR3 runs 13 residues. CDR3 amino acids: CASAEGGPDTQYF. CDR3 nucleotide sequence: TGTGCCAGCGCGGAGGGCGGGCCAGATACGCAGTATTTT.

This clone was seen a handful of times. The V gene is TRBV5-1, the J gene TRBJ2-3, with a tentative D call TRBD2 (7 bases). Germline V gene sequence: CDR1 SGHRS, CDR2 YFSETQ. V shed 4 bases and J shed 4 bases, with 16 bases lying between them. This CDR3 has 15 residues. In DNA, the CDR3 is TGCGCCAGCAGCCCGCTGGGGGGGCTGGCAGATACGCAGTATTTT. Translating it yields CASSPLGGLADTQYF.

This chain links TRBV19 with TRBJ1-5, with D possibly TRBD1 on 6 matching bases. V dropped 7 bases and J dropped 6 bases, with 16 bases sitting between them. The germline V gene encodes CDR1 LNHDA and CDR2 SQIVND (reference sequence). The CDR3 loop spans 14 amino acids. Here the CDR3 DNA reads TGTGCCAGTAATCTACAGGGTGGACGTCAGCCCCAGCATTTT. Protein: CASNLQGGRQPQHF.

This clone was picked up a small number of times. The sample carries other DNA sequences with the same CDR3. The gene calls are TRBV27 and TRBJ2-7, with a weak D call TRBD2 (5 bases). CDR1 is MNHEY and CDR2 is SMNVEV in the germline V gene (reference sequence). This CDR3 has 11 amino acids. Trimming took 2 bases from V and 7 from J, leaving 6 bases between them. The chain's CDR3 is CASSLGGEQYF. In DNA, the CDR3 is TGTGCCAGCAGTTTAGGCGGGGAGCAGTACTTC.

The chain employs TRBV18 and TRBJ1-1; TRBD1 is a possible D gene (6 bases). The CDR3 contains 15 residues. V was pared by 4 bases and J by 1 base, with 13 bases between. Germline V gene sequence: CDR1 KGHSH, CDR2 LQKENI. CDR3 sequence reads: CASSRVAGANTEAFF. CDR3 DNA: TGTGCCAGCTCACGCGTTGCGGGGGCGAACACTGAAGCTTTCTTT.

This chain uses TRBV6-1 with TRBJ2-7; D may be TRBD1 (6 bases). The CDR3 is made up of 13 amino acids. With 2 bases removed from V and 6 bases from J, the gap between germline ends came to 11 bases. Germline CDR1 reads MNHNS; CDR2 reads SASEGT. CDR3 nucleotide sequence: TGTGCCAGCAGTGAACCACAGGGTCTCGAGCAGTACTTC. Translated: CASSEPQGLEQYF.

This chain links TRBV4-2 with TRBJ1-1; D gene ambiguous. Germline V gives CDR1 LGHNA, CDR2 YNFKEQ. There are 15 residues in the CDR3. V was clipped by 1 base and J by 2 bases, with 11 bases between them. CDR3 bases: TGTGCCAGCAGCCAAGTTATCACAGAAAACACTGAAGCTTTCTTT. It codes for CASSQVITENTEAFF.

The genes are TRBV9 and TRBJ2-2, with 7 nucleotides matching TRBD2. This CDR3 is built from 15 residues. Germline V lookup: CDR1 SGDLS, CDR2 YYNGEE. Trimming took 4 bases from V and 6 from J; bases not matched to a gene: 9. The CDR3 coding sequence is TGTGCCAGCAGCCAGACTAGCTGGGGGGCCGGGGAGCTGTTTTTT. Amino acid sequence: CASSQTSWGAGELFF.